The next 14 T cell receptor beta chains were all read from a single sample in a study of T cell repertoires in cytomegalovirus infection. From the reads, TCRdb called clonotypes with MiXCR, one entry per CDR3 protein. The sample lists roughly 630,000 distinct CDR3 sequences, approximately 24% occurring once. Specimen: CD8+ T cells from PBMCs. These receptors all come from a human donor in good health (CMV status not recorded). Some clones in this sample may be carry-over from other donors' samples.

The table lists this clonotype with many counts. The junction shows a germline mismatch at one end, possibly a read error. The genes are TRBV7-7 and TRBJ2-5, with a possible D match to TRBD2 (5 bases). CDR1 and CDR2 from the germline V gene are SSHAT and FNYEAQ (reference sequence). The CDR3 sequence is 15 residues long. The CDR3: CASSPTPLRGETQYF. CDR3 coding DNA: TGTGCTAGCAGCCCTACTCCCCTCCGGGGAGAGACCCAGTACTTC.

The gene calls are TRBV6-4 and TRBJ2-3; 10 nucleotides align to TRBD1. This CDR3 region has 15 residues. Germline V gene data show CDR1 as MRHNA and CDR2 as SNTAGT. After removal of 10 bases from V and 3 bases from J, the junction contained 10 bases not matched to a gene. The CDR3: CATSGWDRGTDTQYF. CDR3 sequence (DNA): TGTGCCACCAGCGGATGGGACAGGGGTACAGATACGCAGTATTTT.

The sample holds many counts of this clonotype. The V gene is TRBV7-9, the J gene TRBJ2-3; D unresolved. The CDR3 runs 12 residues. The V end lost 5 bases, the J end lost 3 bases, and 6 bases lay between the germline ends. CDR1 is SEHNR, CDR2 FQNEAQ, per germline (reference sequence). CDR3 nucleotides: TGTGCCAGCAGCCGCCAGACAGATACGCAGTATTTT. Its translation: CASSRQTDTQYF.

The J gene is TRBJ2-3, the V gene TRBV13, with D possibly being TRBD2 (6 bases). With 5 bases removed from V and 6 bases from J, the gap between germline ends came to 15 bases. The CDR3 has 14 residues. Germline V CDR1 and CDR2: PRHDT, FYEKMQ (reference sequence). CDR3 bases: TGTGCCAGCAGCCACGGGACTGGGGTGGATACGCAGTATTTT. Translated, it gives CASSHGTGVDTQYF.

In its sample, this clonotype was seen many times. The gene calls are TRBV7-9 and TRBJ2-7, with D tentatively TRBD2 (5 bases). V lost 5 bases to trimming and J lost 4 bases, with 9 bases between them. There are 12 residues in the CDR3. Germline lookup yields CDR1 SEHNR and CDR2 FQNEAQ (reference sequence). DNA of the CDR3: TGTGCCAGCAGCACTCAGCGGTACGAGCAGTACTTC. Residues: CASSTQRYEQYF.

This clonotype was seen many times. This chain joins TRBV28 and TRBJ1-2; D is ambiguous. This CDR3 is built from 11 residues. The germline CDR1 and CDR2 sequences are MDHEN and SYDVKM. V was trimmed by 3 bases and J by 3 bases, leaving 2 bases between them. CDR3 amino acids: CASSFHYGYTF. As DNA, the CDR3 is TGTGCCAGCAGTTTCCACTATGGCTACACCTTC.

This clonotype was counted a few times. V is TRBV6-5 and J is TRBJ2-7, with D possibly TRBD1 on 6 matching bases. The germline CDR1 and CDR2 sequences are MNHEY and SVGAGI. Deletions cut 7 bases from V and 4 bases from J, with 20 bases between. The CDR3 covers 15 residues. The CDR3 nucleotides are TGTGCCAGCAAGCCGGGACATTCTCCCTTTTACGAGCAGTACGTC. Translating gives CASKPGHSPFYEQYV.

The chain carries TRBV28 and TRBJ2-2; perhaps TRBD2 as D (5 bases). V was clipped by 6 bases and J by 4 bases, with 15 bases between them. Germline CDR1 reads MDHEN; CDR2 reads SYDVKM. The CDR3 totals 15 residues. CDR3 coding DNA: TGTGCCAGCAGCAATCCCGCGGGCGGCACCGGGGAGCTGTTTTTT. It is translated as CASSNPAGGTGELFF.

The chain joins TRBV6-2 or TRBV6-3 to TRBJ2-1; no firm D call. Trimming left V 7 bases short and J 9 bases short, with 10 bases between. CDR1 and CDR2 from the germline V gene are MNHEY and SVGEGT. The CDR3 covers 11 residues. In DNA form, the CDR3 reads TGTGCCAGCACCTCCGGGTTTGAGCAGTTCTTC. This sequence encodes CASTSGFEQFF.

This clonotype has a handful of counts. Germline and junction disagree at one end, which may indicate a read error. The chain carries TRBV7-7 and TRBJ2-1, with 11 bases matching TRBD2. The length of the CDR3 is 16 residues. The V gene's germline CDR1 is SSHAT and CDR2 FNYEAQ (reference sequence). This CDR3 reads CASSARLAGSHNEQFF. CDR3 nucleotide sequence: TGTGCTAGCAGCGCAAGACTAGCGGGGTCCCACAATGAGCAGTTCTTC.

The rearrangement uses TRBV6-2 or TRBV6-3 and TRBJ2-1; D may be TRBD1 (6 bases). Trimming took 5 bases from V and 16 from J, leaving 15 bases between them. The germline V gene has CDR1 MNHEY and CDR2 SVGEGT. This CDR3 has 11 residues. CDR3 protein: CASSTGTNLFF. The CDR3, as DNA: TGTGCCAGCAGTACAGGGACGAACCTATTCTTC.

Ten or more counts support this clonotype. CDR3 coding DNA: TGTGCCACCATTGGGGACTTCGGAGCTAACTATGGCTACACCTTC. The encoded protein is CATIGDFGANYGYTF. This chain uses TRBV7-9 with TRBJ1-2; tentatively, D is TRBD1 (5 bases). Trimming pared 10 bases from V and 0 bases from J, leaving 18 bases between. Germline CDR1 is SEHNR and CDR2 is FQNEAQ (reference sequence). This CDR3 comprises 15 residues.

This clonotype was counted at least ten times. CDR3: CASSPTPGGVYGYTF. The CDR3 DNA reads as TGTGCCAGCAGCCCCACCCCGGGGGGCGTCTATGGCTACACCTTC. This chain connects TRBV7-6 to TRBJ1-2, with D possibly being TRBD1 (6 bases). Germline V gives CDR1 SGHVS, CDR2 FNYEAQ. The CDR3 consists of 15 residues. Deletions cut 5 bases from V and 4 bases from J, with 17 bases between.

In its sample, this clonotype was seen a few times. This chain links TRBV6-6 with TRBJ2-3, with 12 bases matching TRBD2. Looked up from germline, CDR1 is MNHNY and CDR2 is SVGAGI (reference sequence). There are 16 residues in the CDR3. Trimming removed 6 bases from V and 5 bases from J; junction bases left unmatched: 9. CDR3 amino acids: CASRSLAGGGQDTQYF. For the CDR3, the DNA is TGTGCCAGCAGGTCACTAGCGGGGGGAGGTCAAGATACGCAGTATTTT.